The following is a TCR beta chain sequence with its context. The antigen it recognizes is unknown. Qualities for individual bases were not recorded, and no much larger clone is one base off. This sample is drawn from a study of shared clonotypes between healthy human individuals (dated by TCRdb to 2019 to 2021). Context from the whole study: A couple of women and a few men aged 18 to 49 years were included in the cohort. For each donor, three plates each were used for CD4 naive and CD4 memory, two plates were used for CD8 naive, and one plate was used for CD8 memory. Blood TCR repertoires of roughly five healthy adults were deeply sequenced to estimate repertoire size and the extent of clonotype sharing between individuals. Libraries were prepared and TCR repertoires were sequenced by different laboratories using diverse techniques, in order to increase sequencing depth and limit assay-specific biases. Leukapheresis yielded between about 0.94 and 9.5 billion PBMCs per donor. Overall study outcomes, separate from this receptor: Naive subsets generally had larger estimated clonotype richness than memory subsets. Even with the large sequencing depth, rarefaction of the sorted-subset datasets indicated that sequencing was incomplete. Sampling was restricted to blood, and TCR repertoires in tissue are likely to differ from TCR repertoires in blood. About 5% of naive CD4, 3.5% of naive CD8, approximately 2% of memory CD4, and 0.4% of memory CD8 clonotypes were shared across a few donors. Pairwise subsampling led to the expectation that sequencing depth would affect the degree of clonotype sharing among donors. Because the study included only a small number of donors, the genetic and exposure-history diversity represented was limited. Compared with non-shared clonotypes, clonotypes shared by all four sorted-subset donors had higher generation probabilities.

CDR1 SGHAT and CDR2 FQNNGV were looked up in the germline V gene. Counted from cysteine to phenylalanine, this CDR3 has 11 amino acids. CDR3 DNA is the only sequence kept; it has 33 bases, read in frame from the first base. V and J lose 5 bases and 9 bases, and a span of 10 bases separates them. Healthy HIV-negative adults with no recently reported acute infections or vaccinations were included as donors. Only Caucasian adults living in Nashville, Tennessee, USA were represented among the donors. CD8 memory samples combined magnetically selected CD45RO+ cells with CCR7-negative CD45RA+ effector memory (TemRA) cells. Blood was obtained by leukapheresis, after which PBMCs were separated by Ficoll-Histopaque density gradient centrifugation and cryopreserved in liquid nitrogen vapor phase. Analytical flow cytometry was used to check the purity and quantity of each magnetically sorted T cell population. From each sorted fraction, genomic DNA was isolated and quantified by UV absorbance on a Nanodrop 2000c.

Using the deep immunoSEQ assay, TCR CDR3 regions were amplified from genomic DNA by multiplex PCR. Genomic DNA extracted from each cell subset was distributed evenly over all wells of several immunoSEQ 96-well plates, and each plate served as one replicate. For sorted subsets, each replicate PCR was loaded with around 200 ng genomic DNA, equivalent to 25,000 to 30,000 T cell genomes. Purified libraries were quantified with a Qubit 3.0 fluorometer, sized on a Bioanalyzer 2100, and re-quantified with the KAPA Library Quantification kit. Every immunoSEQ 96-well plate was sequenced on a dedicated single-read 150-cycle Illumina NextSeq 550 flow cell. In the source study's methods: Because only junctional sequences without quality scores were contained in the immunoSEQ output, filtering matching that applied to full-length reads could not be performed. Sequences were annotated with PyIR, a Python wrapper for IgBLAST v1.9, and V/J genes and CDR3 were assigned using IMGT germline references. Reads with weak V/J assignments (E-value above 1e-6), missing CDR3, stop codons, out-of-frame junctions, or ambiguous translated residues were removed. V3J clonotypes were defined by identical inferred V gene, J gene, and CDR3 amino acid sequence. Percentage overlap between repertoires was calculated by dividing the number of shared unique clonotypes by the size of the smaller repertoire. Repertoire richness was assessed with RTK rarefaction, the Chao1 estimator, and Recon v2.1 estimates of unobserved clonotypes. OLGA was used to compute generation probabilities for all TCRbeta clonotypes that the gDNA method yielded from a handful of donors. TCRdb stores this immuneACCESS table with in-frame sequences only. Part of the clones is absent; in the studies checked, under half of the shortfall reflects unresolved V genes, and no reason is known for the rest. For V, J and clone size, that table is used; D and trimming come from the DNA. In all, the sample holds about 690,000 clones, and about 90% of those were seen once. The ten largest clones take up about a third of the sample.

The source of this sequence is a man younger than 35 in good health. Some clones in this sample may be carry-over from other donors' samples. In this chain, TRBV11-2 is recombined with TRBJ2-5; TRBD1 is possibly the D segment (6 matching bases). Source material: memory CD8+ T cells from PBMCs. The sample's cell subset or site label, decoded: CD45RO+ cells pooled with CCR7-negative TemRA cells. The sequenced DNA is TGTGCCAGCAGCGGGGGCTTGTCCCAGTACTTC. Its amino acids are CASSGGLSQYF.